What follows are 26 T cell receptor beta chains derived from one specimen sequenced in a study of T cell clonality in common variable immunodeficiency (dated by TCRdb to 2015 to 2017). No antigen has been assigned to these receptors. Libraries were built with the immunoSEQ multiplex PCR assay. TCRdb retrieved this table from immuneACCESS and kept in-frame rearrangements only. Not all clones are present; in checked studies, unresolved V genes account for under half, and no reason is known for the remainder. Listed for this sample are 25,000 to 30,000 clones, none observed only a single time. Just under 30% of the sample rests with the top ten. What the work shows at the level of the full study, not this receptor alone: CVID TCRbeta sequences reportedly showed fewer deletions and N-nucleotide insertions and lacked highly modified clones with 13 or more V deletions.

Sequences were obtained from peripheral blood mononuclear cells. The source is a human donor with common variable immunodeficiency.

There are a few counts of this clone. The read finishes 3 residues shy of the CDR3 end, and the germline J gene is used to complete it. This chain uses TRBV30 with TRBJ1-2, with a tentative D call TRBD1 (6 bases). The CDR3 runs to 13 residues. Germline V gene lookup returns CDR1 GTSNPN and CDR2 SVGIG (reference sequence). The CDR3 region is CAWSSTGDEGYTF. The covered CDR3 bases are TGTGCCTGGAGTTCGACAGGTGACGAAGGC.

This clone was recorded at least ten times. The sequenced CDR3 bases are TGTGCCAGCAGCCGAGACTTAAACAATGAG. This encodes CASSRDLNNE. The entire CDR3 protein is CASSRDLNNEQFF. V gene TRBV7-9 combines with J gene TRBJ2-1, with no clear D. The read gets to within 3 residues of the CDR3 end, and the germline J gene fills in the rest. The V and J ends lost 5 bases and 5 bases respectively, with 10 bases between them. Germline V gene sequence: CDR1 SEHNR, CDR2 FQNEAQ (reference sequence). The CDR3 has 13 amino acids.

To note about this clone: The read ends 3 residues before the CDR3 terminus; that terminus is restored from the germline J gene. The chain carries TRBV6-2 or TRBV6-3 and TRBJ1-6, with TRBD1 matching 7 bases. After removal of 2 bases from V and 7 bases from J, the junction contained 2 bases not matched to a gene. Per the germline V gene, CDR1 is MNHEY and CDR2 is SVGEGT. This CDR3 comprises 14 residues. CDR3 amino acids: CASSYLQGNSPLHF. The CDR3 bases that were read are TGTGCCAGCAGTTACCTACAGGGGAATTCACCC.

This clone showed up many times. The read ends 3 residues early relative to the CDR3; the germline J gene fills the gap. The gene calls are TRBV5-4 and TRBJ2-3, with 11 bases identical to TRBD2. The CDR3 has 15 amino acids. The germline V gene encodes CDR1 SGHNT and CDR2 YYREEE (reference sequence). V shed 4 bases and J 3 bases; nucleotides not matched to a gene: 4. The sequenced CDR3 bases are TGTGCCAGCAGCCGTAGCGGGGGGGAGACAGATACG. It encodes CASSRSGGETDT. The CDR3 in full is CASSRSGGETDTQYF.

Points on this clone: The DNA ends 3 residues before the CDR3 does, and the rest of the CDR3 is filled in from the germline J gene. J is TRBJ2-7 and V is TRBV30; D is uncertain. V lost 3 bases and J lost 0, with 3 bases in between. This CDR3 spans 11 amino acids. Germline CDR1 GTSNPN, CDR2 SVGIG (reference sequence). The CDR3 loop reads CAWRASYEQYF. CDR3 bases read: TGTGCCTGGAGGGCCTCCTACGAG.

Many counts were recorded for this clone. Sequencing ends 3 residues short of the CDR3 end; the germline J gene provides the rest. The chain employs TRBV2 and TRBJ2-5; TRBD2 matches at 11 bases. Germline V gene sequence: CDR1 SNHLY, CDR2 FYNNEI. The J segment lost 5 bases and the V segment lost 6 bases, leaving 14 bases of the junction unmatched. The CDR3 covers 17 residues. CDR3 DNA (partial): TGTGCCAGCAGCCGAACTAGCGGGGGTGGTTTACGGGAGACC. Protein: CASSRTSGGGLRET. Given in full, the CDR3 is CASSRTSGGGLRETQYF.

This clone was detected only a few times. The CDR3 end lies 3 residues beyond the end of the read and is filled in from the germline J gene. The chain joins TRBV29-1 to TRBJ1-3; 10 positions agree with TRBD1. CDR3 length: 13 amino acids. V was pared by 6 bases and J by 8 bases, with 7 bases of the junction left unmatched. The germline V gene encodes CDR1 SQVTM and CDR2 ANQGSEA. The CDR3 sequence: CSVTTGGMDTIYF. The DNA read from the CDR3 is TGCAGCGTCACGACAGGGGGCATGGACACC.

This clone was seen more than once but under ten times. The read finishes 3 residues shy of the CDR3 end, and the germline J gene is used to complete it. This chain connects TRBV7-2 to TRBJ2-7; the D is unclear. This CDR3 region has 14 residues. The germline gives CDR1 SGHTA, CDR2 FQGNSA. The ends were cut back, 5 bases at V and 2 bases at J, with 13 bases in the middle. CDR3 DNA, as far as it was read: TGTGCCAGCAGCCTCCCTAACCCCCCCTACGAG. Encoded protein: CASSLPNPPYE. The full CDR3 sequence reads CASSLPNPPYEQYF.

Comment on this clone: The CDR3 goes on 3 residues after the read ends, and that part is filled in from the germline J gene. The gene calls are TRBV20-1 and TRBJ1-4; D call uncertain. The CDR3 totals 11 residues. Germline assignment: CDR1 DFQATT and CDR2 SNEGSKA (reference sequence). V was clipped by 7 bases and J by 3 bases, with 6 bases between them. CDR3 protein: CSVLSNEKLFF. The CDR3 bases that were read are TGCAGTGTCCTGTCTAATGAAAAA.

The sample holds a few counts of this clone. The CDR3 is cut off 3 residues early in the read; its end comes from the germline J gene. The V and J genes are TRBV7-8 and TRBJ2-5, with 8 positions matching TRBD1. V lost 5 bases, J lost 2 bases, and 4 bases stayed unmatched. The CDR3 extends over 14 amino acids. Germline assignment: CDR1 SGHVS and CDR2 FQNEAQ. The covered CDR3 bases are TGTGCCAGCAGCCCCAGGGACAGGCAAGAGACC. It translates to CASSPRDRQET. The entire CDR3 protein reads CASSPRDRQETQYF.

This clone was observed a handful of times. The sequenced fragment ends 3 residues before the CDR3 boundary, so the rest is inferred from the germline J gene. V is TRBV7-2 and J is TRBJ1-5, with D tentatively TRBD1 (6 bases). V was pared by 4 bases and J by 7 bases, with 14 bases between. The germline V gene encodes CDR1 SGHTA and CDR2 FQGNSA. The CDR3 sequence is 14 residues long. The DNA read from the CDR3 is TGTGCCAGCAGCTGGCAAACACAGGGACAGCCC. It encodes CASSWQTQGQP. The complete CDR3 sequence is CASSWQTQGQPQHF.

This clone was seen many times. The read ends 3 residues shy of where the CDR3 ends; the end is completed using the germline J gene. The rearrangement joins TRBV28 to TRBJ2-1; TRBD1 aligns across 7 bases. The trim removed 3 bases at V and 3 bases at J, leaving 2 bases unmatched. The CDR3 runs 14 residues. CDR1 is MDHEN and CDR2 is SYDVKM in the germline V gene. The sequenced part of the CDR3 DNA is TGTGCCAGCAGTTTTACAGGGGACTACAATGAG. Its translation: CASSFTGDYNE. The complete CDR3 reads CASSFTGDYNEQFF.

To note about this clone: With the read ending 3 residues before the CDR3 end, the germline J gene is used to fill in that end. The chain couples TRBV7-9 to TRBJ2-7; TRBD1 agrees at 9 bases. Trimming removed 4 bases from V and 2 bases from J; junction bases left unmatched: 6. This CDR3 spans 15 amino acids. Germline V gene lookup returns CDR1 SEHNR and CDR2 FQNEAQ (reference sequence). CDR3 residues: CASSSDRGVPYEQYF. The sequenced part of the CDR3 DNA is TGTGCCAGCAGCTCCGACAGGGGGGTCCCCTACGAG.

Ten or more counts support this clone. The read terminates 3 residues ahead of where the CDR3 ends, so the germline J gene completes it. The chain carries TRBV7-9 and TRBJ2-7; TRBD1 or TRBD2 may be the D gene (7 bases each). The germline V gene encodes CDR1 SEHNR and CDR2 FQNEAQ (reference sequence). The CDR3 extends over 15 amino acids. Trimming removed 5 bases from V and 6 bases from J, with 20 bases in between. The CDR3 sequence: CASSRSGTVGTEQYF. Partial CDR3 DNA: TGTGCCAGCAGCCGGAGCGGGACAGTTGGGACCGAG.

This clone was found a few times. The read finishes 3 residues shy of the CDR3 end, and the germline J gene is used to complete it. V is TRBV6-1 and J is TRBJ1-2; no definite D call. Trimming removed 0 bases from V and 4 bases from J, with 9 bases in between. CDR1 and CDR2 (germline): MNHNS, SASEGT. The length of the CDR3 is 14 residues. CDR3 region: CASSEAEGAYGYTF. The sequenced CDR3 bases are TGTGCCAGCAGTGAAGCCGAGGGCGCCTATGGC.

This clone has just a few counts. Read coverage stops 3 residues before the CDR3 terminus; the germline J gene supplies the remainder. The chain combines TRBV30 with TRBJ1-1, with D unresolved. The CDR3 runs to 12 residues. V lost 2 bases, J lost 0 bases, and 4 bases lay in between. The germline CDR1 and CDR2 sequences are GTSNPN and SVGIG (reference sequence). The CDR3 is CAWSSVNTEAFF. CDR3 DNA (partial): TGTGCCTGGAGTTCTGTGAACACTGAA.

About this clone itself: With the read ending 3 residues before the CDR3 end, the germline J gene is used to fill in that end. This chain links TRBV7-2 with TRBJ2-3; D gene uncertain. Germline V gene lookup returns CDR1 SGHTA and CDR2 FQGNSA. Trimming shortened V by 2 bases and J by 0 bases, and 9 bases separated the two germline ends. This CDR3 region has 15 residues. Partial CDR3 DNA: TGTGCCAGCAGCTTATCCTACCGTAGCACAGATACG. Translating it yields CASSLSYRSTDT. The complete CDR3 sequence is CASSLSYRSTDTQYF.

This clone was picked up a small number of times. The observed sequence ends 3 residues before the CDR3 terminus, with the missing tail filled in from the germline J gene. The chain couples TRBV7-9 to TRBJ2-5; D perhaps matches TRBD2 (7 bases). CDR3 length equals 15 residues. The germline V and J ends were trimmed by 1 base and 5 bases, with 14 bases remaining between them. Germline V lookup: CDR1 SEHNR, CDR2 FQNEAQ (reference sequence). The CDR3: CASSLDGGLQETQYF. The sequenced CDR3 bases are TGTGCCAGCAGCTTAGACGGGGGGCTTCAGGAGACC.

This clone was picked up many times. The read comes to an end 3 residues before the CDR3 does, leaving the germline J gene to fill in the end. The genes are TRBV7-2 and TRBJ1-4; maybe TRBD1 (5 bases). V was shortened by 8 bases and J by 8 bases, with 12 bases between the two germline ends. Germline V gives CDR1 SGHTA, CDR2 FQGNSA. The CDR3 covers 12 residues. Partial CDR3 DNA: TGTGCCAGCGGGCAGGGAAGAGAAAAA. It codes for CASGQGREK. The entire CDR3 protein is CASGQGREKLFF.

Concerning this clone: The observed sequence ends 3 residues before the CDR3 terminus, with the missing tail filled in from the germline J gene. V usage is TRBV19 and J usage is TRBJ2-2, with D perhaps matching TRBD1 (6 bases). Germline V lookup: CDR1 LNHDA, CDR2 SQIVND (reference sequence). The CDR3 covers 16 residues. The V and J ends lost 7 bases and 5 bases respectively, with 20 bases between them. The sequenced part of the CDR3 DNA is TGTGCCAGTACCATCATGGTGGGGGCAGGGACCGGGGAG. It is translated as CASTIMVGAGTGE. The full CDR3 reads CASTIMVGAGTGELFF. Supplemented by reference TRBV19 and TRBJ2-2, the full variable domain reads DGGITQSPKYLFRKEGQNVTLSCEQNLNHDAMYWYRQDPGQGLRLIYYSQIVNDFQKGDIAEGYSVSREKKESFPLTVTSAQKNPTAFYLCASTIMVGAGTGELFFGEGSRLTVL.

In the case of this clone: The CDR3 is cut off 3 residues early in the read; its end comes from the germline J gene. The chain uses TRBV6-2 or TRBV6-3 and TRBJ2-5; weak D call: TRBD2 (7 bases). Per germline, CDR1 MNHEY and CDR2 SVGEGT. The V and J ends lost 2 bases and 5 bases respectively, with 18 bases between them. This CDR3 contains 16 residues. The sequenced part of the CDR3 DNA is TGTGCCAGCAGTTACGCCGGGGGGCGGGTAGGGGAGACC. It codes for CASSYAGGRVGET. The full CDR3 sequence reads CASSYAGGRVGETQYF.

This clone was detected a few times. Read coverage stops 3 residues before the CDR3 terminus; the germline J gene supplies the remainder. The rearrangement joins TRBV18 to TRBJ2-3; 8 nucleotides agree with TRBD2. Per the germline V gene, CDR1 is KGHSH and CDR2 is LQKENI. The CDR3 covers 16 residues. V lost 6 bases, J lost 3 bases, and 11 bases stayed unmatched. The covered CDR3 bases are TGTGCCAGCTCCCCGGGCGGGGGGCTCCGGACAGATACG. Translated: CASSPGGGLRTDT. The entire CDR3 protein reads CASSPGGGLRTDTQYF.

This clone was found many times. The DNA ends 3 residues before the CDR3 does, and the rest of the CDR3 is filled in from the germline J gene. The chain has TRBV20-1 and TRBJ2-2; the match to TRBD1 covers 7 bases. The CDR3 is 15 residues long. V was clipped by 6 bases and J by 1 base; unmatched bases: 8. Germline values: CDR1 DFQATT, CDR2 SNEGSKA (reference sequence). CDR3 sequence reads: CSALNRGKNTGELFF. CDR3 DNA (partial): TGCAGTGCGTTAAACAGGGGAAAGAACACCGGGGAG.

Only a few counts were recorded for this clone. CDR3 loop: CASSLSGGAYEQYF. The part of the CDR3 DNA that was read is TGCGCCAGCAGCTTGTCAGGGGGTGCCTACGAG. The chain combines TRBV5-1 with TRBJ2-7, with 7 bases aligning to TRBD1. The read gets to within 3 residues of the CDR3 end, and the germline J gene fills in the rest. Germline values: CDR1 SGHRS, CDR2 YFSETQ. The CDR3 is 14 residues long. The V and J ends lost 1 base and 2 bases, in that order; junction bases with no gene match: 3.

In its sample, this clone is medium-sized. The read ends 3 residues before the CDR3 terminus; that terminus is restored from the germline J gene. The rearrangement joins TRBV28 to TRBJ1-2; TRBD1 might be the D (6 bases). Trimming removed 3 bases at V and 4 bases at J, with 15 bases between. This CDR3 is 15 amino acids long. In germline, CDR1 is MDHEN, CDR2 SYDVKM. CDR3 DNA, as far as it was read: TGTGCCAGCAGTTTTGGGGCAGGGGTCCTCTATGGC. Amino acid sequence: CASSFGAGVLYG. The full CDR3 protein reads CASSFGAGVLYGYTF.

In its sample, this clone was seen many times. Sequencing ends 3 residues short of the CDR3 end; the germline J gene provides the rest. V and J are TRBV11-2 and TRBJ1-1; perhaps TRBD1 as D (6 bases). Germline lookup yields CDR1 SGHAT and CDR2 FQNNGV. The CDR3 sequence is 15 residues long. The V end lost 2 bases, the J end lost 0 bases, and 10 bases lay between the germline ends. The DNA read from the CDR3 is TGTGCCAGCAGCTTACAAGGACAGATGAACACTGAA. This encodes CASSLQGQMNTE. The complete CDR3 sequence is CASSLQGQMNTEAFF.